The next 24 T cell receptor beta chains were all read from a single sample in a study of shared clonotypes between healthy human individuals. Data came from immunoSEQ multiplex PCR; TCRdb stores just in-frame clones and leaves some out. Here the sample spans roughly 2.6 million clones, approximately 90% being singletons. Sequencing input: naive CD4+ T cells sorted from blood. As to subset: CD45RA+ positively selected. The receptors derive from a man between 18 and 35 years old in good health.

The chain has TRBV5-1 and TRBJ2-5; TRBD1 aligns across 10 bases. With 7 bases clipped from V and 1 base from J, the junction kept 7 bases outside the gene matches. The CDR3 spans 15 residues. Germline V gene data show CDR1 as SGHRS and CDR2 as YFSETQ. The CDR3 DNA follows: TGCGCCAGCGAGCGGACAGGGGGGTCCCAAGAGACCCAGTACTTC. Its protein product is CASERTGGSQETQYF.

The chain uses TRBV5-5 and TRBJ2-1; maybe TRBD2 (5 bases). The V end was cut by 4 bases, the J end by 5 bases, with 13 bases between. Germline values: CDR1 SGHKS, CDR2 YYEKEE (reference sequence). The CDR3 consists of 14 residues. The CDR3 region is CASSTIDGDNEQFF. The CDR3 coding sequence is TGTGCCAGCAGCACCATAGACGGGGACAATGAGCAGTTCTTC.

The chain joins TRBV9 to TRBJ2-2; D ambiguous. Germline V gene lookup returns CDR1 SGDLS and CDR2 YYNGEE. The CDR3 has 14 residues. V was clipped by 0 bases and J by 3 bases, with 6 bases between them. In DNA form, the CDR3 reads TGTGCCAGCAGCGTAGATCTCCACACCGGGGAGCTGTTTTTT. This sequence encodes CASSVDLHTGELFF.

The chain links TRBV6-1 to TRBJ2-7; no firm D call. From germline, CDR1 is MNHNS and CDR2 SASEGT. This CDR3 is built from 15 residues. V was trimmed by 4 bases and J by 4 bases, leaving 17 bases between them. CDR3 in DNA: TGTGCCAGCAGTGCCAATGGTCCGGGTGGATACGAGCAGTACTTC. Protein: CASSANGPGGYEQYF.

The chain combines TRBV5-1 with TRBJ2-7, with D hard to call. The germline V and J ends were trimmed by 4 bases and 0 bases, with 11 bases remaining between them. The CDR3 length is 14 residues. Germline values: CDR1 SGHRS, CDR2 YFSETQ. CDR3 sequence: CASSLGLLSYEQYF. The CDR3 DNA is TGCGCCAGCAGCCTTGGGCTCCTCTCCTACGAGCAGTACTTC.

The chain uses TRBV2 and TRBJ1-6; no reliable D call. V dropped 1 base and J dropped 9 bases, with 7 bases sitting between them. The CDR3 extends over 13 amino acids. Germline V gene sequence: CDR1 SNHLY, CDR2 FYNNEI. The CDR3 DNA reads TGTGCCAGCAGTGAAGAGGGCAGTTCACCCCTCCACTTT. Encoded protein: CASSEEGSSPLHF.

The rearrangement links TRBV10-1 to TRBJ1-5; TRBD1 aligns across 7 bases. Trimming removed 6 bases from V and 3 bases from J; junction bases left unmatched: 5. This CDR3 region has 14 residues. Germline-derived CDR1 and CDR2 are WNHNN and SYGVQD (reference sequence). CDR3 residues: CASRWDSLNQPQHF. The CDR3 coding sequence is TGCGCCAGCAGATGGGACAGCCTCAATCAGCCCCAGCATTTT.

This CDR3 is CASTRLAGGRELFF. The CDR3 bases are TGTGCCAGCACCCGACTAGCGGGAGGGAGGGAGCTGTTTTTT. The chain joins TRBV7-2 to TRBJ2-2, with TRBD2 identical over 14 bases. Germline assignment: CDR1 SGHTA and CDR2 FQGNSA. CDR3 size: 14 residues. V dropped 7 bases and J dropped 9; count of bases not matched to a gene: 4.

The rearrangement joins TRBV5-1 to TRBJ1-3, with 8 bases lining up with TRBD1. The CDR3 covers 16 residues. The ends lost 0 bases at V and 6 bases at J; junction bases unmatched: 8. Per germline, CDR1 SGHRS and CDR2 YFSETQ. DNA of the CDR3: TGCGCCAGCAGCTTGGGGACAGGGACCGGGGCAAACACCATATATTTT. Amino acids: CASSLGTGTGANTIYF.

V is TRBV27 and J is TRBJ2-7; TRBD2 might be the D (6 bases). Trimming pared 4 bases from V and 2 bases from J, leaving 15 bases between. CDR1 is MNHEY and CDR2 is SMNVEV in the germline V gene (reference sequence). The CDR3 length is 15 residues. The CDR3 sequence is CASSSPGSPPYEQYF. CDR3 bases: TGTGCCAGCAGTTCCCCCGGGAGCCCACCCTACGAGCAGTACTTC.

The rearrangement links TRBV2 to TRBJ2-2; 9 bases map to TRBD1. The CDR3 runs to 16 residues. V shed 6 bases and J 5 bases; nucleotides not matched to a gene: 10. Germline CDR1 SNHLY, CDR2 FYNNEI. The CDR3 here is CASSSNRGPGTGELFF. The CDR3 DNA reads TGTGCCAGCAGCTCTAACAGGGGGCCGGGGACCGGGGAGCTGTTTTTT.

The J gene is TRBJ1-2, the V gene TRBV5-1; 10 nucleotides agree with TRBD1. Germline V lookup: CDR1 SGHRS, CDR2 YFSETQ. The CDR3 has 15 residues. V was clipped by 1 base and J by 7 bases; unmatched bases: 7. CDR3 in amino acids: CASSLNGQGVFGYTF. In nucleotides, the CDR3 is TGCGCCAGCAGCTTGAATGGACAGGGGGTTTTTGGCTACACCTTC.

V is TRBV2 and J is TRBJ2-2; D is unclear. Germline V gene lookup returns CDR1 SNHLY and CDR2 FYNNEI. This CDR3 is built from 12 residues. The V gene lost 8 bases and the J gene lost 6 bases, with 10 bases spanning the gap. The CDR3 loop reads CASGLGAGELFF. The CDR3, as DNA: TGTGCCAGCGGCCTTGGCGCCGGGGAGCTGTTTTTT.

This chain links TRBV4-1 with TRBJ2-4; TRBD1 agrees at 7 bases. This CDR3 spans 16 amino acids. The trim removed 4 bases at V and 1 base at J, leaving 7 bases unmatched. The germline gives CDR1 MGHRA, CDR2 YSYEKL. The CDR3 region is CASSPGGAVAKNIQYF. CDR3 bases: TGCGCCAGCAGCCCAGGGGGAGCTGTGGCCAAAAACATTCAGTACTTC.

The gene calls are TRBV6-1 and TRBJ2-7; 7 nucleotides match TRBD1. In germline, CDR1 is MNHNS, CDR2 SASEGT. V shed 2 bases, J shed 4 bases, and the junction held 5 bases outside the gene matches. The length of the CDR3 is 14 residues. CDR3 protein: CASSERGHGYEQYF. The DNA for the CDR3 is TGTGCCAGCAGTGAAAGGGGGCATGGGTACGAGCAGTACTTC.

The rearrangement joins TRBV6-1 to TRBJ2-7; D is unclear. From germline, CDR1 is MNHNS and CDR2 SASEGT. V was shortened by 4 bases and J by 0 bases, with 13 bases between the two germline ends. The CDR3 totals 15 residues. As DNA, the CDR3 is TGTGCCAGCAGTGTGGCGGCAGGATCCTCCTACGAGCAGTACTTC. Translating it yields CASSVAAGSSYEQYF.

The V and J genes are TRBV7-3 and TRBJ2-3; the match to TRBD2 covers 13 bases. Losses at the gene ends were 6 bases for V and 1 base for J; bases not matched to a gene: 4. The CDR3 totals 16 residues. The germline V gene encodes CDR1 SGHTA and CDR2 FQGTGA. The CDR3 bases are TGTGCCAGCAGTTATGGGACTAGCGGGGGCACAGATACGCAGTATTTT. Encoded protein: CASSYGTSGGTDTQYF.

The chain combines TRBV29-1 with TRBJ2-7, with 11 bases fitting TRBD2. The CDR3 extends over 18 amino acids. J gave up 6 bases and V 1 base, and 17 bases lay outside the gene matches. Germline CDR1 and CDR2: SQVTM and ANQGSEA. CDR3 sequence reads: CSVEGLAGGPGKGGEQYF. CDR3 bases: TGCAGCGTTGAAGGGCTAGCGGGAGGCCCCGGCAAAGGGGGCGAGCAGTACTTC.

The V and J genes are TRBV6-5 and TRBJ1-4, with D possibly being TRBD1 (6 bases). Germline loops: CDR1 MNHEY, CDR2 SVGAGI. Trimming cost V 6 bases and J 7 bases, with 18 bases left between them. The CDR3 extends over 15 amino acids. CDR3 amino acids: CASRNRQVMSEKLFF. As DNA, the CDR3 is TGTGCCAGCAGGAATCGACAGGTGATGAGTGAAAAACTGTTTTTT.

The table lists this clone with a few counts. This chain uses TRBV6-1 with TRBJ1-6, with D uncertain. Trimming shortened V by 3 bases and J by 8 bases, and 5 bases separated the two germline ends. CDR3 length: 12 residues. Per the germline V gene, CDR1 is MNHNS and CDR2 is SASEGT. DNA of the CDR3: TGTGCCAGCAGTGAGTCTGATTCACCCCTCCACTTT. Amino acid sequence: CASSESDSPLHF.

The rearrangement joins TRBV6-1 to TRBJ2-7; 8 bases match TRBD2. The germline gives CDR1 MNHNS, CDR2 SASEGT. The CDR3 has 12 amino acids. V lost 7 bases, J lost 3 bases, and 2 bases stayed unmatched. CDR3 nucleotides: TGTGCCAGCACAAGCGGGGGCTACGAGCAGTACTTC. This translates into CASTSGGYEQYF.

Comments on this clone: The sample carries other DNA sequences with the same CDR3. This CDR3 is CASSWGQGNTGELFF. The CDR3 DNA is TGTGCCAGCTCATGGGGACAGGGAAACACCGGGGAGCTGTTTTTT. J is TRBJ2-2 and V is TRBV18; 9 bases are a match to TRBD1. The CDR3 totals 15 residues. V was clipped by 5 bases and J by 2 bases; unmatched bases: 3. Germline CDR1 reads KGHSH; CDR2 reads LQKENI.

This chain uses TRBV4-3 with TRBJ1-5; D is unclear. Germline assignment: CDR1 LGHNA and CDR2 YSLEER. The V end lost 0 bases, the J end lost 4 bases, and 4 bases lay between the germline ends. The CDR3 runs to 13 residues. CDR3 DNA: TGCGCCAGCAGCCAAGAAGCGAATCAGCCCCAGCATTTT. Translating it yields CASSQEANQPQHF.

The chain links TRBV7-9 to TRBJ2-1, with 12 bases that match TRBD2. Trimming took 5 bases from V and 5 from J; bases not matched to a gene: 13. Germline V gene data show CDR1 as SEHNR and CDR2 as FQNEAQ (reference sequence). The CDR3 extends over 18 amino acids. CDR3 DNA: TGTGCCAGCAGCCCCCGCGGACTAGCGGGGCCGGGGAACAATGAGCAGTTCTTC. It specifies CASSPRGLAGPGNNEQFF.